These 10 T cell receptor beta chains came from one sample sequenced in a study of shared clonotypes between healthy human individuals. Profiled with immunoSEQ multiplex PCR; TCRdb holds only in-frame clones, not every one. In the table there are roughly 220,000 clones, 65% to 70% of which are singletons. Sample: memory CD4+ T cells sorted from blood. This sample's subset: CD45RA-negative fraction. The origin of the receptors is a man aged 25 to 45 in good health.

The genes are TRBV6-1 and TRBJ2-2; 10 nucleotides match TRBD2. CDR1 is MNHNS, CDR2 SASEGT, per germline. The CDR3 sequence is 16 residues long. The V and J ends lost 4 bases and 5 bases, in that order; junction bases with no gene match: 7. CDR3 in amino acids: CASSASGRLLTGELFF. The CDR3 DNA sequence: TGTGCCAGCAGTGCTAGCGGGAGATTATTGACCGGGGAGCTGTTTTTT.

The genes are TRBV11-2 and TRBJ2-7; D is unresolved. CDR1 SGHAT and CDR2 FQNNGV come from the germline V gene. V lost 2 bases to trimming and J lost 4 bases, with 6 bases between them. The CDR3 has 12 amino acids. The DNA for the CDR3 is TGTGCCAGCAGCTTAAGTCCTTACGAGCAGTACTTC. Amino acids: CASSLSPYEQYF. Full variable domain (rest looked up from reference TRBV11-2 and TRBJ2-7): EAGVAQSPRYKIIEKRQSVAFWCNPISGHATLYWYQQILGQGPKLLIQFQNNGVVDDSQLPKDRFSAERLKGVDSTLKIQPAKLEDSAVYLCASSLSPYEQYFGPGTRLTVT.

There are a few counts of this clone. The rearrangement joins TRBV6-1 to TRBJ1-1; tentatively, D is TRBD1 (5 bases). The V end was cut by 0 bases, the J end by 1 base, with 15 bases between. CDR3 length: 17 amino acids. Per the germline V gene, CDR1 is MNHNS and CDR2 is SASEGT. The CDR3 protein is CASSEAPGPAPNTEAFF. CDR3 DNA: TGTGCCAGCAGTGAAGCTCCGGGACCGGCCCCGAACACTGAAGCTTTCTTT.

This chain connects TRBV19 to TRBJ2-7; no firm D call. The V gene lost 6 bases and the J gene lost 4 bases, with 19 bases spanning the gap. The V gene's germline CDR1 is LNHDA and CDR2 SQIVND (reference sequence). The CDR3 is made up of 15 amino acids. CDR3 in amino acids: CASRLSQPIRYEQYF. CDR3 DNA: TGTGCCAGTAGGTTGTCCCAGCCGATTCGGTACGAGCAGTACTTC.

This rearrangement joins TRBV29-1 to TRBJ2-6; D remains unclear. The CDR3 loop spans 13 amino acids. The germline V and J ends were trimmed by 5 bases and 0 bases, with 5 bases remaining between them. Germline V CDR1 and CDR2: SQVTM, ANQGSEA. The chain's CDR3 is CSVQSSGANVLTF. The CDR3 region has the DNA TGCAGCGTTCAGAGCTCTGGGGCCAACGTCCTGACTTTC.

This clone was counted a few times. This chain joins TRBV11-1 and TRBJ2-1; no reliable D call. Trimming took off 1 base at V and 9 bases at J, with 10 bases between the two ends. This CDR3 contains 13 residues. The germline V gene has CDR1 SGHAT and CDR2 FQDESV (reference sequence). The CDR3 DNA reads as TGTGCCAGCAGCTTAGTTAACCCAAGTGAGCAGTTCTTC. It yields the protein CASSLVNPSEQFF.

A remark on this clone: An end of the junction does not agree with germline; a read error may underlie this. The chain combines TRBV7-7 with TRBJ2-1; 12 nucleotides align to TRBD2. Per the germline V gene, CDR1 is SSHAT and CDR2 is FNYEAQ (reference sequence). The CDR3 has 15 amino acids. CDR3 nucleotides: TGTGCTAGCAGCTTAGGACTAGCGGGATACAATGAGCAGTTCTTC. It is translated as CASSLGLAGYNEQFF.

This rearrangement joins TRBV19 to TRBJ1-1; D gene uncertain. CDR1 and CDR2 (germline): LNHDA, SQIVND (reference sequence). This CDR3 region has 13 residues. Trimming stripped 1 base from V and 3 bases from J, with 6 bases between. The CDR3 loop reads CASSIGLYTEAFF. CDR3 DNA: TGTGCCAGTAGTATAGGGTTGTACACTGAAGCTTTCTTT.

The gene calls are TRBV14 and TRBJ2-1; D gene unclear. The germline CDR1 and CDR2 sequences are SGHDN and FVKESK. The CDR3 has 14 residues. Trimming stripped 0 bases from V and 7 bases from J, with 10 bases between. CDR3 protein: CASSQDILMNEQFF. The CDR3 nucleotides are TGTGCCAGCAGCCAAGATATACTTATGAATGAGCAGTTCTTC. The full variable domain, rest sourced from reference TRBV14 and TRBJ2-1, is EAGVTQFPSHSVIEKGQTVTLRCDPISGHDNLYWYRRVMGKEIKFLLHFVKESKQDESGMPNNRFLAERTGGTYSTLKVQPAELEDSGVYFCASSQDILMNEQFFGPGTRLTVL.

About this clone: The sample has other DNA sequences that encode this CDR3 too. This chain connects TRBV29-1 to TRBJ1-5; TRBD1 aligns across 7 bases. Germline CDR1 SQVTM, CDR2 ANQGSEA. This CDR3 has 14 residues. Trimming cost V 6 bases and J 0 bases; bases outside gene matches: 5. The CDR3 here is CSVGTDYSNQPQHF. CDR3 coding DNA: TGCAGCGTAGGGACAGATTATAGCAATCAGCCCCAGCATTTT.